These T cell receptor beta chains were read from a single sample in a study of T cells in Graves' hyperthyroidism and ophthalmopathy. TCRdb reprocessed the multiplex PCR reads with MiXCR, giving one entry per CDR3 protein. Of a few hundred thousand distinct CDR3 sequences listed, roughly 21% are singletons. Material: blood. The origin of the receptors is a woman between 50 and 59 years old with Graves' hyperthyroidism. Each CDR3 is given with its conserved first and last residue. The order of the fields is V gene, clone size, D gene, J gene, CDR3 protein, CDR3 DNA. The D gene is left open where the match is weak. Only part of the rows carry a size: once, few, many, or a class if the clone is expanded.

>TRBV5-6|few|TRBD1|TRBJ1-4
CASSLGQGGKLFF
TGTGCCAGCAGCCTAGGACAGGGAGGGAAACTGTTTTTT
>TRBV20-1|once|TRBD1|TRBJ1-3
CSAFTGAGNTIYF
TGCAGTGCTTTCACAGGGGCCGGAAACACCATATATTTT
>TRBV5-1|few|-|TRBJ1-4
CASSLESGEKLFF
TGCGCCAGCAGCTTGGAATCGGGAGAAAAACTGTTTTTT
>TRBV11-3|once|-|TRBJ1-1
CATSTGSFF
TGTGCCACCAGCACAGGATCTTTCTTT
>TRBV29-1|-|TRBD1|TRBJ2-7
CSAGTGRYEQYF
TGCAGCGCCGGGACAGGGAGGTACGAGCAGTACTTC
>TRBV2|many|-|TRBJ1-1
CASTAGLYTEAFF
TGTGCCAGCACCGCAGGGCTCTACACTGAAGCTTTCTTT
>TRBV28|-|-|TRBJ2-7
CASSLITTGFLSYEQYF
TGTGCCAGCAGTCTTATAACGACAGGTTTTTTATCCTACGAGCAGTACTTC
>TRBV19|few|-|TRBJ1-1
CASSIGEDGNTEAFF
TGTGCCAGTAGTATAGGGGAGGACGGGAACACTGAAGCTTTCTTT
>TRBV6-2/TRBV6-3|once|TRBD2|TRBJ2-2
CASSLSGRETGELFF
TGTGCCAGTTCCCTTAGCGGGAGAGAAACCGGGGAGCTGTTTTTT
>TRBV28|many|-|TRBJ2-7
CASSLPVSVSYEQYF
TGTGCCAGCAGTTTGCCCGTATCGGTCTCCTACGAGCAGTACTTC
>TRBV12-3/TRBV12-4|few|-|TRBJ1-3
CASLGTGNTIYF
TGTGCCAGCCTCGGGACAGGAAACACCATATATTTT
>TRBV18|many|-|TRBJ1-5
CASSPSINQPQHF
TGTGCCAGCTCACCTTCAATAAATCAGCCCCAGCATTTT
>TRBV10-3|many|TRBD1|TRBJ1-2
CAITKRDRGNYGYTF
TGTGCCATCACCAAGAGGGACAGGGGGAACTATGGCTACACCTTC
>TRBV6-1|few|-|TRBJ1-5
CASSRDNPNQPQHF
TGTGCCAGCAGCCGGGACAACCCCAATCAGCCCCAGCATTTT
>TRBV29-1|-|-|TRBJ2-5
CSVLTGIGRQYF
TGCAGCGTACTGACAGGAATAGGTCGCCAGTACTTC
>TRBV12-3/TRBV12-4|-|TRBD1|TRBJ2-7
CASSVPGQGVSEQYF
TGTGCCAGCAGTGTCCCGGGACAGGGCGTCTCCGAGCAGTACTTC
>TRBV20-1|-|TRBD2|TRBJ2-1
CSAPPSGSSSEQFF
TGCAGTGCTCCCCCTAGCGGGAGTTCAAGTGAGCAGTTCTTC
>TRBV5-5|many|-|TRBJ2-1
CASSLGSLSNEQFF
TGTGCCAGCAGCTTGGGGAGCCTATCAAATGAGCAGTTCTTC
>TRBV18|many|-|TRBJ1-4
CASSPLTATNEKLFF
TGTGCCAGCTCACCACTGACCGCAACTAATGAAAAACTGTTTTTT
>TRBV5-1|few|TRBD2|TRBJ2-7
CASSLSTSGRATSYEQYF
TGCGCCAGCAGCTTGAGTACCAGCGGGAGGGCCACGTCGTACGAGCAGTACTTC